This TCR beta chain was observed in a study of shared clonotypes between healthy human individuals. The overall study: Donors were a couple of women and a few men aged 18 to 49. There were three CD4 naive, three CD4 memory, two CD8 naive and one CD8 memory plates per donor.

Sequenced by immunoSEQ multiplex PCR; TCRdb stores in-frame clones only, minus some. Of fewer than 100,000 clones in the sample, about two thirds were seen once. Study findings and constraints: Large depth notwithstanding, sorted-subset sequencing proved incomplete by rarefaction.

Between the trimmed V and J ends, which lost 7 bases and 0 bases, there was a span of 10 bases. Germline V gives CDR1 MGHDK, CDR2 SYGVNS. The CDR3 contains 15 residues. This clone was counted ten times or more. Its antigen is undetermined. Sequenced: memory CD8+ T cells sorted from blood. Subset noted: CD45RO+ cells pooled with CCR7-negative TemRA cells. This receptor was identified in a man aged 25 to 40 in good health. V usage is TRBV25-1 and J usage is TRBJ2-6, with a weak D call TRBD2 (5 bases). The CDR3 region has the DNA TGTGCCAGCAACGGGGTCAACTCTGGGGCCAACGTCCTGACTTTC. Translating it yields CASNGVNSGANVLTF.